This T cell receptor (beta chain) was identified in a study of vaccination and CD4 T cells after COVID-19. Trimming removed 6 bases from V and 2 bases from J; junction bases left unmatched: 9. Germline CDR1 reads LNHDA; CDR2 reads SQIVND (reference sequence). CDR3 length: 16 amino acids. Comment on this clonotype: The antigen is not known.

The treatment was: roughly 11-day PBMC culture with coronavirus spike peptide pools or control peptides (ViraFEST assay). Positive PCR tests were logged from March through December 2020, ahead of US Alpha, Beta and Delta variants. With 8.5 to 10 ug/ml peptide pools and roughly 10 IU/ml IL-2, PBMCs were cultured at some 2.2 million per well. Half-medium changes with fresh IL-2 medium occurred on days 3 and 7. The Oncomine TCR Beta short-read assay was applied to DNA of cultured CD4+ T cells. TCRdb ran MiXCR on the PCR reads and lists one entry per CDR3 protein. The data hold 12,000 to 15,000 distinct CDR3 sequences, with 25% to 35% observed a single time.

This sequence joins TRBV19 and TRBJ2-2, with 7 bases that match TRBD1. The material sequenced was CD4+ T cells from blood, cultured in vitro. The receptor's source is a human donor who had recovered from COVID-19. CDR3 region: CASSYATGYNTGELFF. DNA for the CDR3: TGTGCCAGTAGCTACGCGACAGGGTATAACACCGGGGAGCTGTTTTTT.